The clone carrying this TCR beta chain has only one observation. Produced via immunoSEQ multiplex PCR; TCRdb's table is partial and in-frame only. The table lists tens of thousands of clones, approximately 90% of them singletons. This CDR3 contains 11 residues. Trimming shortened V by 4 bases and J by 7 bases, and 8 bases separated the two germline ends. CDR1 and CDR2 (germline): MRHNA, SNTAGT. These data belong to a study of T cell changes during pregnancy in multiple sclerosis. The sample here was CD4+ T cells from peripheral blood mononuclear cells, taken in the second trimester of pregnancy. The sequence was collected from a female donor with multiple sclerosis, enrolled in a pregnancy study. The J gene is TRBJ2-7, the V gene TRBV6-4; tentatively, D is TRBD1 (6 bases). Written as DNA, the CDR3 is TGTGCCAGCAGTGCCGACAGGGAGCAGTACTTC. This sequence encodes CASSADREQYF.